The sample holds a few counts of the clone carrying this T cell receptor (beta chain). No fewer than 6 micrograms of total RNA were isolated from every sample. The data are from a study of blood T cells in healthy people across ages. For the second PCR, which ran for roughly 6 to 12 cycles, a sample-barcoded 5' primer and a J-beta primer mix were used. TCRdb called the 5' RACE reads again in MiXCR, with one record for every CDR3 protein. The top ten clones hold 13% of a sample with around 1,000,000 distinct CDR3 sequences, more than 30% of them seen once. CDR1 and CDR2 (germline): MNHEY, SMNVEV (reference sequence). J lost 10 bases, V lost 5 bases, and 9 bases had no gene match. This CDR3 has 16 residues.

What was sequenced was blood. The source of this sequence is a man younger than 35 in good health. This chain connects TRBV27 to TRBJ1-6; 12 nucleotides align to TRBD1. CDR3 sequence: CASSPGTGGELSPLHF. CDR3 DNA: TGTGCCAGCAGTCCCGGGACAGGGGGCGAATTGTCACCCCTCCACTTT.